Each of the 24 T cell receptor beta chains below was sequenced from the same sample in a study of blood T cell repertoires in COVID-19 (TCRdb year 2020). Receptors were amplified or captured by the immunoSEQ multiplex PCR assay. Here the immuneACCESS table is served through TCRdb, limited to in-frame sequences with V and J called. Missing clones are a known gap in these copies; in checked studies unresolved V genes cover under half, and the rest lacks a known reason. The sample table shows over 150,000 clones, and about 85% are seen once. 8.3% of the sample comes from the top ten. Sample: peripheral blood. All receptors come from a woman between 55 and 75 years old with COVID-19, enrolled during active disease.

This rearrangement joins TRBV9 to TRBJ2-1; maybe TRBD1 (6 bases). Germline CDR1 reads SGDLS; CDR2 reads YYNGEE. The CDR3 totals 16 residues. V shed 4 bases and J shed 5 bases, with 19 bases lying between them. CDR3 DNA: TGTGCCAGCAGCCCTTATCAGGGGTGGTCAAACAATGAGCAGTTCTTC. This encodes CASSPYQGWSNNEQFF.

This chain joins TRBV29-1 and TRBJ1-1; D not certain. The germline CDR1 and CDR2 sequences are SQVTM and ANQGSEA. Deletions cut 7 bases from V and 3 bases from J, with 15 bases between. The CDR3 covers 13 residues. CDR3 DNA: TGCAGCGGTCAGGTTAGGTCGGACACTGAAGCTTTCTTT. Its protein product is CSGQVRSDTEAFF.

The chain uses TRBV15 and TRBJ2-3; 10 bases line up with TRBD2. The CDR3 is 15 residues long. With V trimmed by 9 bases and J by 0 bases, 6 bases remained unmatched. Per germline, CDR1 LNHNV and CDR2 YYDKDF (reference sequence). CDR3 residues: CATVLAGGSTDTQYF. CDR3 sequence (DNA): TGTGCCACAGTCTTAGCGGGGGGTAGCACAGATACGCAGTATTTT.

This rearrangement joins TRBV3-1 (or the pseudogene TRBV3-2) to TRBJ2-6, with D uncertain. Germline values: CDR1 LGHDT, CDR2 YNNKEL (reference sequence). This CDR3 is built from 15 residues. V was shortened by 3 bases and J by 1 base, with 7 bases between the two germline ends. CDR3 DNA sequence: TGTGCCAGCAGCCACAGCGATTCTGGGGCCAACGTCCTGACTTTC. Amino acid sequence: CASSHSDSGANVLTF.

The V call is TRBV24-1, the J call TRBJ2-3, with 7 bases aligning to TRBD2. Unmatched junction bases numbered 4, after V lost 7 bases and J lost 4 bases. CDR3 length: 13 amino acids. Germline-derived CDR1 and CDR2 are KGHDR and SFDVKD. The CDR3 region is CATRARGADTQYF. The CDR3 coding sequence is TGTGCCACCAGGGCCCGGGGGGCAGATACGCAGTATTTT.

V is TRBV5-1 and J is TRBJ1-4, with D possibly TRBD1 on 6 matching bases. The CDR3 totals 15 residues. Trimming shortened V by 7 bases and J by 1 base, and 14 bases separated the two germline ends. The germline V gene has CDR1 SGHRS and CDR2 YFSETQ. CDR3 region: CASSQGRGTNEKLFF. In DNA, the CDR3 is TGCGCCAGCTCACAGGGTAGGGGAACTAATGAAAAACTGTTTTTT.

The sample holds one count of this clone. This rearrangement joins TRBV27 to TRBJ2-1; 9 nucleotides match TRBD1. V shed 4 bases, J shed 4 bases, and the junction held 5 bases outside the gene matches. The germline V gene encodes CDR1 MNHEY and CDR2 SMNVEV (reference sequence). This CDR3 region has 15 residues. CDR3 region: CASSSNRGPYNEQFF. As DNA, the CDR3 is TGTGCCAGCAGTTCCAACAGGGGGCCTTACAATGAGCAGTTCTTC.

This chain uses TRBV30 with TRBJ1-1; TRBD1 matches 10 bases. Looked up from germline, CDR1 is GTSNPN and CDR2 is SVGIG (reference sequence). CDR3 length: 13 amino acids. Trimming at V came to 5 bases and at J to 3 bases, leaving 3 bases not matched to a gene. The CDR3 DNA is TGTGCCTGGGACAGGGGGCTTTACACTGAAGCTTTCTTT. This codes for CAWDRGLYTEAFF.

This chain uses TRBV19 with TRBJ2-1; 9 nucleotides agree with TRBD2. The trim removed 7 bases at V and 5 bases at J, leaving 18 bases unmatched. CDR1 is LNHDA, CDR2 SQIVND, per germline (reference sequence). The CDR3 has 18 residues. CDR3 in DNA: TGTGCCAGTACCCTAAAAGGGGGCGGACTAGCGAAGAACAATGAGCAGTTCTTC. This translates into CASTLKGGGLAKNNEQFF.

V usage is TRBV9 and J usage is TRBJ2-3; unclear D gene. V lost 0 bases, J lost 4 bases, and 6 bases lay in between. This CDR3 has 13 amino acids. Germline-derived CDR1 and CDR2 are SGDLS and YYNGEE. The CDR3 loop reads CASSVETSDTQYF. The CDR3 nucleotides are TGTGCCAGCAGCGTAGAGACTTCAGATACGCAGTATTTT.

The chain has TRBV18 and TRBJ2-3, with TRBD1 matching 7 bases. The CDR3 has 14 amino acids. J lost 3 bases, V lost 3 bases, and 3 bases had no gene match. The germline V gene encodes CDR1 KGHSH and CDR2 LQKENI. CDR3 amino acids: CASSPGQLTDTQYF. The CDR3 DNA reads as TGTGCCAGCTCACCGGGACAGTTAACAGATACGCAGTATTTT.

This clone was seen a single time. V usage is TRBV5-1 and J usage is TRBJ1-2, with 7 nucleotides matching TRBD1. The CDR3 has 13 amino acids. The V segment lost 4 bases and the J segment 3 bases; nucleotides outside the gene matches: 3. Germline V lookup: CDR1 SGHRS, CDR2 YFSETQ. The CDR3 loop reads CASSRQGDYGYTF. The CDR3 nucleotides read TGCGCCAGCAGCCGACAGGGCGACTATGGCTACACCTTC. The entire variable domain, with the rest obtained from reference TRBV5-1 and TRBJ1-2, is as follows: KAGVTQTPRYLIKTRGQQVTLSCSPISGHRSVSWYQQTPGQGLQFLFEYFSETQRNKGNFPGRFSGRQFSNSRSEMNVSTLELGDSALYLCASSRQGDYGYTFGSGTRLTVV.

This chain connects TRBV18 to TRBJ1-4; D unresolved. V lost 2 bases and J 7 bases, leaving 8 bases between the germline ends. Germline CDR1 reads KGHSH; CDR2 reads LQKENI. The CDR3 totals 13 residues. CDR3 sequence (DNA): TGTGCCAGCTCACCATCTTACGGTGAAAAACTGTTTTTT. Translation: CASSPSYGEKLFF.

The V and J genes are TRBV2 and TRBJ1-3; 9 bases fit TRBD1. Germline V gives CDR1 SNHLY, CDR2 FYNNEI. This CDR3 has 16 residues. V lost 3 bases, J lost 0 bases, and 3 bases stayed unmatched. DNA of the CDR3: TGTGCCAGCAGTGATTGGGGACAGGGCTCTGGAAACACCATATATTTT. The encoded protein is CASSDWGQGSGNTIYF.

This clone was recorded once. This chain joins TRBV5-8 and TRBJ2-3, with D possibly matching TRBD2 (6 bases). Germline CDR1 and CDR2: SGHTS and YDEGEE. With 3 bases removed from V and 2 bases from J, the gap between germline ends came to 16 bases. The CDR3 is made up of 16 amino acids. CDR3 amino acids: CASSWRDARPTDTQYF. CDR3 DNA sequence: TGTGCCAGCAGCTGGCGGGACGCCCGCCCCACAGATACGCAGTATTTT.

This chain uses TRBV19 with TRBJ1-6; 9 positions agree with TRBD1. The germline CDR1 and CDR2 sequences are LNHDA and SQIVND (reference sequence). Losses at the gene ends were 6 bases for V and 7 bases for J; bases not matched to a gene: 4. The CDR3 consists of 14 residues. CDR3: CASRKGQGNSPLHF. Here the CDR3 DNA reads TGTGCCAGTAGGAAAGGACAGGGGAATTCACCCCTCCACTTT. Full variable domain (remainder filled in from reference TRBV19 and TRBJ1-6): DGGITQSPKYLFRKEGQNVTLSCEQNLNHDAMYWYRQDPGQGLRLIYYSQIVNDFQKGDIAEGYSVSREKKESFPLTVTSAQKNPTAFYLCASRKGQGNSPLHFGNGTRLTVT.

This clone occurred once. V gene TRBV5-1 combines with J gene TRBJ1-3, with a tentative D call TRBD1 (5 bases). There are 17 residues in the CDR3. V lost 0 bases, J lost 2 bases, and 15 bases lay in between. Looked up from germline, CDR1 is SGHRS and CDR2 is YFSETQ. The CDR3 coding sequence is TGCGCCAGCAGCTTGGCCCGGGGGGGTTCGACTGGAAACACCATATATTTT. As protein: CASSLARGGSTGNTIYF.

The chain has TRBV5-1 and TRBJ1-6; 8 bases agree with TRBD1. V dropped 5 bases and J dropped 2; count of bases not matched to a gene: 6. The CDR3 runs to 16 residues. The germline gives CDR1 SGHRS, CDR2 YFSETQ. The CDR3 here is CASRTGEDTYNSPLHF. The CDR3 nucleotides read TGCGCCAGCAGGACAGGGGAAGACACCTATAATTCACCCCTCCACTTT.

The chain combines TRBV27 with TRBJ1-2; D not resolved. Germline CDR1 is MNHEY and CDR2 is SMNVEV (reference sequence). V lost 5 bases to trimming and J lost 2 bases, with 12 bases between them. The CDR3 is made up of 14 amino acids. In DNA, the CDR3 is TGTGCCAGCAGTCCGTCTTGGCTGAACTATGGCTACACCTTC. This encodes CASSPSWLNYGYTF.

The chain is built from TRBV19 and TRBJ1-5; a possible D gene is TRBD1 (5 bases). Germline V gene lookup returns CDR1 LNHDA and CDR2 SQIVND (reference sequence). CDR3 length: 16 amino acids. Trimming pared 3 bases from V and 3 bases from J, leaving 15 bases between. The CDR3 region is CASSIPRRQNNQPQHF. DNA for the CDR3: TGTGCCAGTAGTATCCCCAGGAGACAGAACAATCAGCCCCAGCATTTT.

V is TRBV7-9 and J is TRBJ1-1; D gene uncertain. The CDR3 extends over 14 amino acids. Germline V gives CDR1 SEHNR, CDR2 FQNEAQ (reference sequence). V lost 5 bases and J lost 5, with 15 bases in between. CDR3 in amino acids: CASSPGPITTEAFF. CDR3 nucleotide sequence: TGTGCCAGCAGCCCCGGTCCGATAACTACTGAAGCTTTCTTT.

The genes are TRBV6-5 and TRBJ1-6, with 7 bases aligning to TRBD1. The J segment lost 7 bases and the V segment lost 5 bases, leaving 5 bases of the junction unmatched. The V gene's germline CDR1 is MNHEY and CDR2 SVGAGI. The CDR3 runs 14 residues. CDR3 region: CASSPNRGNSPLHF. CDR3 DNA sequence: TGTGCCAGCAGTCCAAACAGGGGAAATTCACCCCTCCACTTT.

V is TRBV5-4 and J is TRBJ1-2; 8 bases match TRBD1. The CDR3 spans 18 residues. Germline V lookup: CDR1 SGHNT, CDR2 YYREEE (reference sequence). V trimming: 4 bases; J trimming: 4 bases; junction bases outside the gene matches: 18. This chain's CDR3 is CASSARQGLRGGLYGYTF. CDR3 sequence (DNA): TGTGCCAGCAGCGCACGACAGGGGTTAAGGGGGGGGCTCTATGGCTACACCTTC.

This clone was observed once. The rearrangement links TRBV19 to TRBJ1-5; D possibly corresponds to TRBD1 (5 bases). The CDR3 loop spans 16 amino acids. Germline V gene lookup returns CDR1 LNHDA and CDR2 SQIVND (reference sequence). Trimming stripped 1 base from V and 0 bases from J, with 10 bases between. CDR3 amino acids: CASSIVPTVSNQPQHF. For the CDR3, the DNA is TGTGCCAGTAGTATAGTCCCGACAGTTAGCAATCAGCCCCAGCATTTT.